This entry features one T cell receptor (beta chain) sequence. Its antigen has not been determined. Per-base quality was not reported, and no clone a single base away is much larger than it. This sample was included in a study of glioma-infiltrating T cells (dated by TCRdb to about 2016). For context, the study as a whole: Glioma tissue, non-neoplastic brain tissue and matched peripheral blood mononuclear cells were used as sources from which TCR alpha- and beta-chain repertoires were sequenced. Each tissue-infiltrating repertoire was compared with the same patient's peripheral blood repertoire to measure divergence between tissue and blood T-cell populations. The paired cohort was made up of three low-grade glioma patients, 8 or 9 primary glioblastoma patients and three non-glioma patients who contributed non-neoplastic brain tissue.

Counted from cysteine to phenylalanine, this CDR3 has 16 amino acids. The only DNA kept is the CDR3, 48 bases in frame from the first base. CDR1 and CDR2 (MDHEN, SYDVKM) derive from the germline V gene. V loses 3 bases, J loses 7 bases, and the germline ends lie 19 bases apart. TCR alpha and beta CDR3 regions were amplified with the iRepertoire nested amplicon-rescue multiplex PCR (arm-PCR) platform from RNA. One-step reverse transcription and amplification used about 95-400 ng of tissue mRNA or PBMC total RNA as input. Following bead purification, Illumina adapters were added by a secondary multiplex PCR, and libraries between 200 and 400 bp were gel-purified. Libraries carried internal 6-nucleotide barcodes used for demultiplexing. Sequencing of libraries was performed on an Illumina MiSeq with 2x220 or 2x250 nucleotide paired-end reads. Per the source publication's procedure: FLASH 1.2.11 was used to merge paired reads, and BWA-MEM then aligned the reads to the GRCh37 human genome before TRA and TRB reads were extracted. For V and J assignment, an IMGT-derived reference of cassette sequences and CDR3 motifs that included pseudogenes was used. Reads were translated in three frames, and productive CDR3s were defined by a C…FGXG motif without stop codons. A clonotype was defined as a unique combination of a V-J cassette pair and a CDR3 amino acid sequence. Filtering of reads was based on Hamming distance, with the threshold set by the sequence error rate of each sample in mapped regions. TCRdb passed the public sequencing reads through fastp at Q25 and MiXCR, retaining productive beta sequences. Each CDR3 protein gets just one entry, which takes the most common genes and DNA from the rows behind it. What appears here as the V and J calls and clone size reflects TCRdb's work, not the paper's. Recorded for this sample are over 140,000 distinct CDR3 sequences; roughly two fifths of them occurred a single time. Clones ranked in the top ten supply about a fifth of the sample.

What the work shows at the level of the full study, not this receptor alone: Very few CDR3 sequences were shared between tissue and blood, attributed to high CDR3 diversity and limited sampling. The group comparisons were based on small numbers of patients: three non-neoplastic, three low-grade glioma and roughly eight glioblastoma patients. VJ-independent divergence between tissue and blood was below expectation in non-neoplastic patients but above expectation in all gliomas, especially low-grade gliomas.

The rearrangement combines TRBV28 with TRBJ2-1; the D gene cannot be named for sure. The receptor's source is a human donor with low-grade glioma or glioblastoma, undergoing nonglioma brain surgery, or in good health (not recorded which). The source material was glioma tissue, nonneoplastic brain tissue, or PBMCs (not recorded which). The DNA sequence reads TGTGCCAGCAGTTTTGGGCTATCGGAGACGGAGAATGAGCAGTTCTTC. Translation gives CASSFGLSETENEQFF.